Below, 30 T cell receptor beta chains from the same sample are listed, as sequenced in a study of T cell responses to AZD1222 COVID-19 vaccine. Repertoires were generated with immunoSEQ multiplex PCR, while TCRdb's copy carries only in-frame clones and drops some. The repertoire holds approximately 110,000 clones, with 80% to 90% as singletons. The sample consisted of peripheral blood, taken on day 0 of AZD1222 vaccination. The receptors originated from an adult in good health.

This clone appeared a single time. This sequence joins TRBV25-1 and TRBJ1-1; no definite D call. V dropped 5 bases and J dropped 4 bases, with 17 bases sitting between them. The CDR3 has 15 amino acids. Germline lookup yields CDR1 MGHDK and CDR2 SYGVNS. In nucleotides, the CDR3 is TGTGCCAGCAGTCCGCCGGGAAAGCCGAGCACTGAAGCTTTCTTT. This codes for CASSPPGKPSTEAFF.

J is TRBJ2-6 and V is TRBV7-8; tentative D call: TRBD2 (5 bases). The CDR3 extends over 21 amino acids. Germline CDR1 is SGHVS and CDR2 is FQNEAQ. Between the trimmed V and J ends, which lost 0 bases and 0 bases, there was a span of 21 bases. The CDR3 loop reads CASSLALGGRVSTSGANVLTF. The CDR3 nucleotides are TGTGCCAGCAGCTTAGCGCTAGGAGGAAGGGTTTCTACCTCTGGGGCCAACGTCCTGACTTTC.

This clone appeared a single time. The chain employs TRBV7-8 and TRBJ1-2, with a possible D match to TRBD1 (6 bases). The CDR3 spans 13 residues. V gave up 5 bases and J gave up 8 bases, with 15 bases separating them. Germline assignment: CDR1 SGHVS and CDR2 FQNEAQ. CDR3 DNA: TGTGCCAGCAGCCCGCGGGAGGGGGGAGGCTACACCTTC. This sequence encodes CASSPREGGGYTF.

CDR3 bases: TGCGCCAGCAGTGCGTGGTTGCGGGGGGGCTTATCAGATACGCAGTATTTT. Translated, it gives CASSAWLRGGLSDTQYF. The chain couples TRBV10-2 to TRBJ2-3; 9 bases agree with TRBD2. The CDR3 extends over 17 amino acids. The V segment lost 4 bases and the J segment 4 bases; nucleotides outside the gene matches: 12. CDR1 and CDR2 (germline): WSHSY, SAAADI.

V gene TRBV27 combines with J gene TRBJ1-2, with unresolved D. Looked up from germline, CDR1 is MNHEY and CDR2 is SMNVEV (reference sequence). Trimming left V 6 bases short and J 10 bases short, with 18 bases between. There are 13 residues in the CDR3. CDR3 sequence (DNA): TGTGCCAGCAGAAAGCTAGCACAGAACCACTACACCTTC. Protein: CASRKLAQNHYTF.

This chain links TRBV9 with TRBJ1-5; TRBD1 is a possible D gene (5 bases). Trimming removed 1 base from V and 4 bases from J, with 12 bases in between. The CDR3 spans 15 residues. Germline CDR1 is SGDLS and CDR2 is YYNGEE. Written as DNA, the CDR3 is TGTGCCAGCAGCGTAAACCCGGGGGTTAATCAGCCCCAGCATTTT. Amino acids: CASSVNPGVNQPQHF.

This rearrangement joins TRBV7-6 to TRBJ2-7; D is possibly TRBD1 or TRBD2 (5 bases each). This CDR3 has 16 residues. Germline loops: CDR1 SGHVS, CDR2 FNYEAQ. V dropped 6 bases and J dropped 2 bases, with 20 bases sitting between them. CDR3 sequence reads: CASRRGQGNRAYEQYF. The CDR3 DNA reads TGTGCCAGCAGGAGGGGCCAGGGAAATCGGGCCTACGAGCAGTACTTC.

Only one count was recorded for this clone. This specimen includes other DNA sequences encoding the same CDR3. This chain links TRBV28 with TRBJ1-2, with TRBD1 as a possible D gene (5 bases). The CDR3 length is 14 residues. CDR1 and CDR2 from the germline V gene are MDHEN and SYDVKM. Trimming took off 4 bases at V and 3 bases at J, with 12 bases between the two ends. The CDR3 region has the DNA TGTGCCAGCAGTTCCCTGGGGGGGGACTATGGCTACACCTTC. Translation gives CASSSLGGDYGYTF.

This clone has a single count. CDR3 nucleotides: TGTGCCAGCAGTTCCTTTGGGGCTAATGAAAAACTGTTTTTT. Its translation: CASSSFGANEKLFF. J is TRBJ1-4 and V is TRBV27; D is undetermined. The V gene's germline CDR1 is MNHEY and CDR2 SMNVEV (reference sequence). V was clipped by 4 bases and J by 3 bases, with 9 bases between them. The CDR3 extends over 14 amino acids.

The chain carries TRBV9 and TRBJ2-7; possibly TRBD1 for D (5 bases). From germline, CDR1 is SGDLS and CDR2 YYNGEE. Trimming removed 0 bases from V and 4 bases from J, with 17 bases in between. The CDR3 has 16 amino acids. CDR3 in DNA: TGTGCCAGCAGCGTAGATGCAGGGAATGGCCAATACGAGCAGTACTTC. Translation gives CASSVDAGNGQYEQYF.

This clone showed up just once. This chain connects TRBV2 to TRBJ2-5; TRBD2 matches at 15 bases. Germline CDR1 is SNHLY and CDR2 is FYNNEI. Trimming removed 4 bases from V and 2 bases from J; junction bases left unmatched: 2. This CDR3 has 16 residues. The chain's CDR3 is CASSAGTSGGQETQYF. CDR3 sequence (DNA): TGTGCCAGCAGTGCAGGGACTAGCGGGGGGCAAGAGACCCAGTACTTC.

V and J are TRBV5-6 and TRBJ1-2; D remains ambiguous. The germline V gene has CDR1 SGHDT and CDR2 YYEEEE. The CDR3 length is 13 residues. The germline V and J ends were trimmed by 0 bases and 4 bases, with 7 bases remaining between them. The DNA of the CDR3 is TGTGCCAGCAGCTTGGGATCGAGCTATGGCTACACCTTC. This encodes CASSLGSSYGYTF.

The J gene is TRBJ1-2, the V gene TRBV27; no clear D. CDR1 and CDR2 from the germline V gene are MNHEY and SMNVEV (reference sequence). This CDR3 contains 13 residues. V was pared by 0 bases and J by 8 bases, with 10 bases between. The CDR3 protein is CASSLSSGRGYTF. The DNA for the CDR3 is TGTGCCAGCAGTTTATCGTCGGGTCGGGGCTACACCTTC.

The V call is TRBV20-1, the J call TRBJ1-5; 7 nucleotides line up with TRBD1. CDR1 is DFQATT, CDR2 SNEGSKA, per germline (reference sequence). The CDR3 contains 15 residues. The V segment lost 3 bases and the J segment 3 bases; nucleotides outside the gene matches: 8. The CDR3 region is CSASLGQQTNQPQHF. For the CDR3, the DNA is TGCAGTGCTAGTTTGGGACAGCAGACCAATCAGCCCCAGCATTTT.

This rearrangement joins TRBV30 to TRBJ2-3; D gene ambiguous. This CDR3 has 15 residues. Trimming pared 3 bases from V and 3 bases from J, leaving 16 bases between. Germline V gene sequence: CDR1 GTSNPN, CDR2 SVGIG (reference sequence). This CDR3 is CAWSAQKLGTDTQYF. The CDR3 nucleotides read TGTGCCTGGAGCGCCCAAAAGCTTGGTACAGATACGCAGTATTTT. Looking up the rest from reference TRBV30 and TRBJ2-3 gives the full variable domain: SQTIHQWPATLVQPVGSPLSLECTVEGTSNPNLYWYRQAAGRGLQLLFYSVGIGQISSEVPQNLSASRPQDRQFILSSKKLLLSDSGFYLCAWSAQKLGTDTQYFGPGTRLTVL.

This sequence joins TRBV6-5 and TRBJ2-7; 7 bases fit TRBD1. This CDR3 region has 15 residues. Germline V gives CDR1 MNHEY, CDR2 SVGAGI. V was clipped by 3 bases and J by 3 bases; unmatched bases: 8. The CDR3 coding sequence is TGTGCCAGCAGTTATGAACCAGGGGGTTACTACGAGCAGTACTTC. Translated, it gives CASSYEPGGYYEQYF.

This chain uses TRBV9 with TRBJ1-6; a weak D match, TRBD1 (6 bases). V was shortened by 0 bases and J by 7 bases, with 17 bases between the two germline ends. CDR3 size: 17 residues. Per germline, CDR1 SGDLS and CDR2 YYNGEE. CDR3 residues: CASSVGSGVTGNSPLHF. The CDR3 nucleotides are TGTGCCAGCAGCGTAGGATCAGGGGTAACAGGGAATTCACCCCTCCACTTT.

The chain uses TRBV3-1 (or the pseudogene TRBV3-2) and TRBJ1-2; maybe TRBD1 (5 bases). In germline, CDR1 is LGHDT, CDR2 YNNKEL (reference sequence). The ends were cut back, 1 base at V and 7 bases at J, with 10 bases in the middle. This CDR3 has 13 residues. CDR3 in amino acids: CASSQGGARGYTF. The CDR3 DNA follows: TGTGCCAGCAGCCAAGGAGGGGCGCGTGGCTACACCTTC.

The chain employs TRBV6-5 and TRBJ1-3; D is uncertain. Germline CDR1 MNHEY, CDR2 SVGAGI. Trimming pared 6 bases from V and 2 bases from J, leaving 11 bases between. The CDR3 has 14 amino acids. CDR3 loop: CASSPVGTGNTIYF. The CDR3 DNA sequence: TGTGCCAGCAGCCCCGTCGGGACTGGAAACACCATATATTTT.

The rearrangement joins TRBV2 to TRBJ2-2, with a weak D call TRBD2 (5 bases). Germline V CDR1 and CDR2: SNHLY, FYNNEI. V shed 7 bases and J shed 4 bases, with 16 bases lying between them. The CDR3 sequence is 15 residues long. CDR3 region: CASNGKGRGTGELFF. The CDR3 DNA reads TGTGCCAGCAACGGGAAGGGTCGGGGCACCGGGGAGCTGTTTTTT.

The chain combines TRBV12-5 with TRBJ2-1; TRBD2 matches at 9 bases. CDR3 length: 20 amino acids. CDR1 and CDR2 from the germline V gene are LGHNT and FRNRAP. J lost 5 bases, V lost 0 bases, and 17 bases had no gene match. The CDR3 sequence is CASGLVLDGTSIPINNEQFF. The CDR3 nucleotides are TGTGCTAGTGGTTTGGTATTAGATGGGACTAGCATCCCCATTAACAATGAGCAGTTCTTC.

Concerning this clone itself: The same CDR3 arises from other DNA sequences in this sample as well. The genes are TRBV3-1 (or the pseudogene TRBV3-2) and TRBJ2-2, with D hard to call. This CDR3 region has 12 residues. V lost 0 bases and J lost 5, with 1 base in between. Germline loops: CDR1 LGHDT, CDR2 YNNKEL (reference sequence). The CDR3 region is CASSQDTGELFF. The DNA of the CDR3 is TGTGCCAGCAGCCAAGATACCGGGGAGCTGTTTTTT.

The gene calls are TRBV30 and TRBJ2-3; tentatively, D is TRBD2 (6 bases). Germline V lookup: CDR1 GTSNPN, CDR2 SVGIG (reference sequence). The ends were cut back, 1 base at V and 0 bases at J, with 11 bases in the middle. The CDR3 is 15 amino acids. The CDR3 DNA reads TGTGCCTGGAGTGGGACGGGAGCTAGCACAGATACGCAGTATTTT. It codes for CAWSGTGASTDTQYF.

The chain couples TRBV4-2 to TRBJ2-2; 8 bases are shared with TRBD2. The CDR3 extends over 16 amino acids. The V and J ends lost 5 bases and 5 bases, in that order; junction bases with no gene match: 10. Germline lookup yields CDR1 LGHNA and CDR2 YNFKEQ. CDR3 DNA sequence: TGTGCCAGCAGCAAGACCTTAGCGGGGCAAACCGGGGAGCTGTTTTTT. It translates to CASSKTLAGQTGELFF.

This clone was seen just once. In DNA form, the CDR3 reads TGTGCCAGCAGCCCAAACACAGGGTGGGGTGAAGCTTTCTTT. This encodes CASSPNTGWGEAFF. The chain employs TRBV13 and TRBJ1-1; TRBD1 is a possible D gene (6 bases). V was pared by 5 bases and J by 7 bases, with 17 bases between. The germline CDR1 and CDR2 sequences are PRHDT and FYEKMQ (reference sequence). The CDR3 is made up of 14 amino acids.

The chain combines TRBV30 with TRBJ1-1; D is possibly TRBD1 (6 bases). The V gene lost 1 base and the J gene lost 7 bases, with 13 bases spanning the gap. CDR3 length equals 13 residues. Per germline, CDR1 GTSNPN and CDR2 SVGIG (reference sequence). CDR3 nucleotides: TGTGCCTGGAGTGCCGGGACACCTCATGAAGCTTTCTTT. Residues: CAWSAGTPHEAFF.

The V and J genes are TRBV6-4 and TRBJ1-2; TRBD1 is a possible D gene (5 bases). The germline V gene has CDR1 MRHNA and CDR2 SNTAGT. CDR3 length: 14 residues. V gave up 2 bases and J gave up 6 bases, with 13 bases separating them. Written as DNA, the CDR3 is TGTGCCAGCAGTGACGACCAGGGAGTAAATGGCTACACCTTC. Translating it yields CASSDDQGVNGYTF.

This chain connects TRBV2 to TRBJ1-5; 7 bases line up with TRBD1. The CDR3 spans 14 residues. CDR1 and CDR2 from the germline V gene are SNHLY and FYNNEI. Losses at the gene ends were 6 bases for V and 7 bases for J; bases not matched to a gene: 9. CDR3 protein: CASRKEQGSQPQHF. Here the CDR3 DNA reads TGTGCCAGCAGGAAGGAACAGGGGAGCCAGCCCCAGCATTTT.

The chain is built from TRBV28 and TRBJ1-5, with D possibly being TRBD1 (6 bases). CDR1 is MDHEN and CDR2 is SYDVKM in the germline V gene. The germline V and J ends were trimmed by 6 bases and 0 bases, with 15 bases remaining between them. This CDR3 contains 16 residues. The CDR3 loop is CASSHRVWGSNQPQHF. The CDR3 DNA reads TGTGCCAGCAGCCACAGGGTTTGGGGTAGCAATCAGCCCCAGCATTTT. The whole variable domain, remainder taken from reference TRBV28 and TRBJ1-5, is DVKVTQSSRYLVKRTGEKVFLECVQDMDHENMFWYRQDPGLGLRLIYFSYDVKMKEKGDIPEGYSVSREKKERFSLILESASTNQTSMYLCASSHRVWGSNQPQHFGDGTRLSIL.

The chain links TRBV7-8 to TRBJ2-7; no clear D. Germline V gene data show CDR1 as SGHVS and CDR2 as FQNEAQ. V was cut by 3 bases and J by 6 bases, with 12 bases left in between. This CDR3 has 13 residues. The CDR3 protein is CASSFQQITEQYF. In nucleotides, the CDR3 is TGTGCCAGCAGCTTTCAACAGATTACCGAGCAGTACTTC. The full variable domain, its missing parts supplied by reference TRBV7-8 and TRBJ2-7, is GAGVSQSPRYKVAKRGQDVALRCDPISGHVSLFWYQQALGQGPEFLTYFQNEAQLDKSGLPSDRFFAERPEGSVSTLKIQRTQQEDSAVYLCASSFQQITEQYFGPGTRLTVT.